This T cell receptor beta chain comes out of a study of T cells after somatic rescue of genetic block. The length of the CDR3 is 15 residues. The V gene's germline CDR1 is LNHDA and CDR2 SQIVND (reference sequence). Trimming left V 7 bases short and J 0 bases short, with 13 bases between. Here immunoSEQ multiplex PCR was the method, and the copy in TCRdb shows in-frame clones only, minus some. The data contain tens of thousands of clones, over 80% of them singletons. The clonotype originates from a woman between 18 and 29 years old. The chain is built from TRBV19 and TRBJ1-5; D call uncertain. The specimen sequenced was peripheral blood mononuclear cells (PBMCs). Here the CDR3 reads CASNSRRTSNQPQHF. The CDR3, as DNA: TGTGCCAGTAATAGTCGCAGGACTAGCAATCAGCCCCAGCATTTT. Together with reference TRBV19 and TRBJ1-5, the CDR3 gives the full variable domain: DGGITQSPKYLFRKEGQNVTLSCEQNLNHDAMYWYRQDPGQGLRLIYYSQIVNDFQKGDIAEGYSVSREKKESFPLTVTSAQKNPTAFYLCASNSRRTSNQPQHFGDGTRLSIL.